Sequencing of this T cell receptor (beta chain) was carried out in a study of blood T cell repertoires in COVID-19. Study summary: There were acute and convalescent COVID-19 samples, and they came from the United States, Italy and Spain.

The sample holds one count of this clone. Its ends do not fully match the called genes, so a read error is possible. Germline V CDR1 and CDR2: LNHDA, SQIVND (reference sequence). The CDR3 has 19 amino acids. Per the study methods: The authors estimated nucleated cell counts from reference gene primer amplification. Using immunoSEQ multiplex PCR, the repertoire was profiled, and TCRdb retains in-frame clones only, with some absent. The DNA was the basis for D and trimming; V, J and clone size are from that table. The sample records 150,000 to 200,000 clones, 87% being singletons. The chain combines TRBV19 with TRBJ2-6; TRBD2 agrees at 16 bases. Specimen: peripheral blood. The source is a woman between 18 and 29 years old who had recovered from COVID-19. The CDR3 nucleotides are TGTGCCAGTAGTCTAGAGGGACTAGCGGGAGGGCCTGGGGCCAACGTCCTGACTTTC. Translated: CASSLEGLAGGPGANVLTF. Based on the CDR3 plus reference TRBV19 and TRBJ2-6, the full variable domain is DGGITQSPKYLFRKEGQNVTLSCEQNLNHDAMYWYRQDPGQGLRLIYYSQIVNDFQKGDIAEGYSVSREKKESFPLTVTSAQKNPTAFYLCASSLEGLAGGPGANVLTFGAGSRLTVL.